The 7 T cell receptor beta chains below come from one sample, sequenced in a study of blood T cell repertoires in COVID-19. Some clones are missing from TCRdb's copy, which holds only in-frame ones; the method was immunoSEQ multiplex PCR. The sample has around 57,000 clones, 82% seen once. The sample taken for sequencing was peripheral blood. The origin of the receptors is a woman aged 55-69 years with acute or convalescent COVID-19.

The chain uses TRBV19 and TRBJ1-5; D is perhaps TRBD1 (6 bases). Germline V gene data show CDR1 as LNHDA and CDR2 as SQIVND (reference sequence). Trimming pared 11 bases from V and 3 bases from J, leaving 17 bases between. The CDR3 runs to 14 residues. The CDR3 nucleotides read TGTGCCGGTGGGGGCACCCTCACCAATCAGCCCCAGCATTTT. This codes for CAGGGTLTNQPQHF. The full variable domain, in which reference TRBV19 and TRBJ1-5 provide the parts outside the CDR3, is DGGITQSPKYLFRKEGQNVTLSCEQNLNHDAMYWYRQDPGQGLRLIYYSQIVNDFQKGDIAEGYSVSREKKESFPLTVTSAQKNPTAFYLCAGGGTLTNQPQHFGDGTRLSIL.

This chain uses TRBV27 with TRBJ1-4; D gene ambiguous. Germline V gene lookup returns CDR1 MNHEY and CDR2 SMNVEV (reference sequence). V lost 1 base to trimming and J lost 8 bases, with 8 bases between them. CDR3 length equals 13 residues. CDR3 sequence reads: CASSLYRSEKLFF. DNA of the CDR3: TGTGCCAGCAGTTTATATCGAAGCGAAAAACTGTTTTTT.

This chain connects TRBV24-1 to TRBJ2-3; 11 bases align to TRBD2. The CDR3 is 16 amino acids. The junction had 7 bases not matched to a gene; V was cut back by 3 bases and J by 6 bases. From germline, CDR1 is KGHDR and CDR2 SFDVKD. CDR3 sequence (DNA): TGTGCCACCAGTGATACTAGCGGGGGCACGGGGGATACGCAGTATTTT. Amino acid sequence: CATSDTSGGTGDTQYF.

V and J are TRBV6-5 and TRBJ2-4, with D perhaps TRBD2 (5 bases). Trimming removed 5 bases from V and 8 bases from J, with 10 bases in between. This CDR3 has 12 residues. Germline CDR1 reads MNHEY; CDR2 reads SVGAGI. In DNA, the CDR3 is TGTGCCAGCAGTATGACTATTTACATTCAGTACTTC. Translated: CASSMTIYIQYF.

V is TRBV6-1 and J is TRBJ2-7, with 7 bases matching TRBD1. Germline V CDR1 and CDR2: MNHNS, SASEGT. The V segment lost 3 bases and the J segment 2 bases; nucleotides outside the gene matches: 10. CDR3 size: 16 residues. The CDR3 spells CASSDLQGWGTYEQYF. As DNA, the CDR3 is TGTGCCAGCAGTGACCTACAGGGGTGGGGGACCTACGAGCAGTACTTC.

The chain couples TRBV5-6 to TRBJ1-2, with 7 bases aligning to TRBD1. Germline lookup yields CDR1 SGHDT and CDR2 YYEEEE. The CDR3 is 14 amino acids. J gave up 8 bases and V 1 base, and 8 bases lay outside the gene matches. CDR3 DNA sequence: TGTGCCAGCAGCTTGTGGGCACCGGGACAGGGCTACACCTTC. Its protein product is CASSLWAPGQGYTF.

Note on this clone: At the DNA level, this CDR3 is encoded by other sequences in the same sample as well. This chain joins TRBV12-3 or TRBV12-4 and TRBJ1-1; D gene ambiguous. V lost 6 bases to trimming and J lost 5 bases, with 13 bases between them. The CDR3 covers 13 residues. As DNA, the CDR3 is TGTGCCAGCAGCCGAACCGGTGGTACTGAAGCTTTCTTT. It is translated as CASSRTGGTEAFF.